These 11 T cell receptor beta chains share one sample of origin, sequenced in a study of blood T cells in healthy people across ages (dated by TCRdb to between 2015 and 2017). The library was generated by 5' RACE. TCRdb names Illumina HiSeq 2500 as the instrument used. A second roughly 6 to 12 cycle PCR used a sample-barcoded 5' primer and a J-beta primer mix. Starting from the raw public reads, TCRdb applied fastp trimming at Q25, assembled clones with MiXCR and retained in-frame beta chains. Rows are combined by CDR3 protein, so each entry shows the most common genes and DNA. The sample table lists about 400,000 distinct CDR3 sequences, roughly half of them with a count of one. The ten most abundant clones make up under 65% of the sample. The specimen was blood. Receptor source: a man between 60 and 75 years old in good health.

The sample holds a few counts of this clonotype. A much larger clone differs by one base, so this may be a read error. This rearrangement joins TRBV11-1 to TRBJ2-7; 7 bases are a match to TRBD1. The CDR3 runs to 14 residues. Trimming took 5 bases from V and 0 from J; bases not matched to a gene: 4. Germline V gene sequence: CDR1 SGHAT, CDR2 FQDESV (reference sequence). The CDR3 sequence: CASSVRDSSYEQYF. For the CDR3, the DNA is TGTGCCAGCAGCGTTCGGGACAGCTCCTACGAGCAGTACTTC.

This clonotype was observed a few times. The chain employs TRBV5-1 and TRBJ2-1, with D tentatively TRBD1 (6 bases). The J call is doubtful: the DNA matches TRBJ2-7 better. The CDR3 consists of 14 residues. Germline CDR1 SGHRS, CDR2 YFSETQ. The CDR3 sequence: CASSLGQAYNEQYF. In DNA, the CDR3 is TGCGCCAGCAGCTTGGGACAGGCGTACAATGAGCAGTACTTC.

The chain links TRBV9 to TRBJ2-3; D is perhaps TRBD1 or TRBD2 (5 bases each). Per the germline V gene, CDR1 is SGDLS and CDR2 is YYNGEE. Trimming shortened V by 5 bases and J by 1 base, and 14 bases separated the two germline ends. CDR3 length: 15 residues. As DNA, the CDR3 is TGTGCCAGCAGTACGATGGGGGAGCGCACAGATACGCAGTATTTT. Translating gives CASSTMGERTDTQYF.

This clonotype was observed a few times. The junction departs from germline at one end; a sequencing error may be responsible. The CDR3 region is CSANRGAGYNEQFF. CDR3 coding DNA: TGTAGCGCGAACAGGGGGGCGGGGTACAATGAGCAGTTCTTC. This chain connects TRBV29-1 to TRBJ2-1; 8 bases are a match to TRBD1. The CDR3 covers 14 residues. The V gene's germline CDR1 is SQVTM and CDR2 ANQGSEA.

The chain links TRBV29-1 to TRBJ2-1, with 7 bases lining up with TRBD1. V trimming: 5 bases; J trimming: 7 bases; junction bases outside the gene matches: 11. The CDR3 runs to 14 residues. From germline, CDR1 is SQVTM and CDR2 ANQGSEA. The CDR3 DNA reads TGCAGCGTTCTCCTCGACAGGGTGCAAAATGAGCAGTTCTTC. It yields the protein CSVLLDRVQNEQFF.

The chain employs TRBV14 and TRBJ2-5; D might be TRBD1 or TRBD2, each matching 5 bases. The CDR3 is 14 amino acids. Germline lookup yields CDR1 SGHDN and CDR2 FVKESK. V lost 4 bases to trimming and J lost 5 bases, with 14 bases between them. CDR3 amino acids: CASSPPGAWETQYF. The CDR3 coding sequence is TGTGCCAGCAGCCCACCCGGGGCCTGGGAGACCCAGTACTTC. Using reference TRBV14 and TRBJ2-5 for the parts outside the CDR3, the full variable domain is EAGVTQFPSHSVIEKGQTVTLRCDPISGHDNLYWYRRVMGKEIKFLLHFVKESKQDESGMPNNRFLAERTGGTYSTLKVQPAELEDSGVYFCASSPPGAWETQYFGPGTRLLVL.

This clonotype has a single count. This chain's CDR3 is CSARPSKGTQYF. The CDR3 DNA reads as TGCAGTGCTAGACCTAGCAAGGGGACCCAGTACTTC. The genes are TRBV20-1 and TRBJ2-7; D possibly corresponds to TRBD2 (5 bases). Judging by the DNA end, TRBJ2-5 fits better; the J call may be wrong. The CDR3 loop spans 12 amino acids. Germline V gene data show CDR1 as DFQATT and CDR2 as SNEGSKA (reference sequence).

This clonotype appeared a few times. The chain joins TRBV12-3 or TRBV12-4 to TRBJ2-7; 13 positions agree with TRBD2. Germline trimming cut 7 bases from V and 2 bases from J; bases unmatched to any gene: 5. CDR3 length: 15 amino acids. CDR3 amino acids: CASTRTSGGAYEQYF. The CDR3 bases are TGTGCCAGCACCAGAACTAGCGGGGGGGCCTACGAGCAGTACTTC.

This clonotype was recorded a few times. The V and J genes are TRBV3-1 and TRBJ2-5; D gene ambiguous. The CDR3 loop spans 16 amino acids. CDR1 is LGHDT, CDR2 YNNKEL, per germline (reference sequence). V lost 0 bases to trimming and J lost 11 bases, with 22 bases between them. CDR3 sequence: CASSQDSQRRTNEQYF. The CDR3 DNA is TGTGCCAGCAGCCAAGATTCCCAGCGAAGAACCAATGAGCAGTACTTC.

As DNA, the CDR3 is TGCAGTGCTAGAGATTTCAGGACTAGTATAAATGAGCAGTTCTTC. Amino acid sequence: CSARDFRTSINEQFF. The rearrangement joins TRBV20-1 to TRBJ2-1; 7 bases map to TRBD2. The V gene's germline CDR1 is DFQATT and CDR2 SNEGSKA (reference sequence). Germline trimming cut 0 bases from V and 7 bases from J; bases unmatched to any gene: 9. This CDR3 comprises 15 residues.

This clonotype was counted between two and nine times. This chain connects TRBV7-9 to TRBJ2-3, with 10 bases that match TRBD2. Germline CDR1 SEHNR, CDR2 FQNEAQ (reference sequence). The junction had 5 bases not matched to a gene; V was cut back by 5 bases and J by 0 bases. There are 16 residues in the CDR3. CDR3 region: CASSARTSGSTDTQYF. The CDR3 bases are TGTGCCAGCAGCGCGAGGACTAGCGGTAGCACAGATACGCAGTATTTT.